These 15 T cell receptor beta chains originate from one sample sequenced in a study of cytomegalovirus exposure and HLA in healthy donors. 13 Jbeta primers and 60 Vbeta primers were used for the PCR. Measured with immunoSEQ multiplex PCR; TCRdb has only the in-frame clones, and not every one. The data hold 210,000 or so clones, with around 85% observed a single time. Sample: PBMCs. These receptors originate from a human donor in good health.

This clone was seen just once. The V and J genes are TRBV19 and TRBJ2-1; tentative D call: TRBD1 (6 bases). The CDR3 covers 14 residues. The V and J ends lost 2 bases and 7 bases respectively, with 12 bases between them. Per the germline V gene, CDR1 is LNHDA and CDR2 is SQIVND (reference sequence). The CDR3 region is CASSITGNANEQFF. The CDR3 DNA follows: TGTGCCAGTAGTATAACAGGGAATGCGAATGAGCAGTTCTTC.

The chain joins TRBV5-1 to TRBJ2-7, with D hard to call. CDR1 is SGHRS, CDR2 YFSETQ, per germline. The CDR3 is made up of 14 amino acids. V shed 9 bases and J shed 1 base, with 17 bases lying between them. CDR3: CANTSQVQSYEQYF. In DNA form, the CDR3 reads TGCGCCAACACGAGCCAGGTACAATCCTACGAGCAGTACTTC.

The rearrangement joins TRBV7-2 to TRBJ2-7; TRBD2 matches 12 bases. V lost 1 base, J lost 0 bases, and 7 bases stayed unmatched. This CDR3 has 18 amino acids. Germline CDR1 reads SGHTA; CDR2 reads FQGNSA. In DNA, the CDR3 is TGTGCCAGCAGCTTAGGTTGGACTAGCGGGACCAGCTCCTACGAGCAGTACTTC. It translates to CASSLGWTSGTSSYEQYF.

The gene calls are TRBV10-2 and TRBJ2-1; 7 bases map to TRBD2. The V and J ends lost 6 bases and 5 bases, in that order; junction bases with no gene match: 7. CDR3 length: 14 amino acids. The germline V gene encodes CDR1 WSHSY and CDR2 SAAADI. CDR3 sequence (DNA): TGCGCCAGCAGATGGCGGGAGACAAACAATGAGCAGTTCTTC. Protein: CASRWRETNNEQFF.

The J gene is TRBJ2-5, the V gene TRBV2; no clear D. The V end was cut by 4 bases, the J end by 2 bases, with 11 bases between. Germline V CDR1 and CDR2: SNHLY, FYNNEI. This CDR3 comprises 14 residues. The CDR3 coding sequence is TGTGCCAGCAGTGTGTCCCAGTTTCAAGAGACCCAGTACTTC. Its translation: CASSVSQFQETQYF.

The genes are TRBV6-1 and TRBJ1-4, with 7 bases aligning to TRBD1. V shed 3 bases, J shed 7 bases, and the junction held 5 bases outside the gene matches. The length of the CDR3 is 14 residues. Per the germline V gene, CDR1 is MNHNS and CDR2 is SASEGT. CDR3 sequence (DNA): TGTGCCAGCAGTGAGACAGGGCTCGGTGAAAAACTGTTTTTT. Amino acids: CASSETGLGEKLFF.

The DNA for the CDR3 is TGCAGTGCTAGAATACGGGGCGAGCAGTACTTC. This codes for CSARIRGEQYF. The V gene is TRBV20-1, the J gene TRBJ2-7, with D perhaps matching TRBD2 (5 bases). Trimming cost V 2 bases and J 6 bases, with 8 bases left between them. CDR1 and CDR2 (germline): DFQATT, SNEGSKA (reference sequence). The CDR3 is 11 residues long.

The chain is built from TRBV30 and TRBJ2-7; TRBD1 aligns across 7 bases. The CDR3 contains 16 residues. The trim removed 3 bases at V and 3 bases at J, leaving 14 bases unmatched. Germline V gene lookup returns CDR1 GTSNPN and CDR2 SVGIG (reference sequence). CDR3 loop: CAWRVRPRQGHYEQYF. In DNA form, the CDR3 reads TGTGCCTGGAGGGTAAGACCTAGACAGGGCCACTACGAGCAGTACTTC.

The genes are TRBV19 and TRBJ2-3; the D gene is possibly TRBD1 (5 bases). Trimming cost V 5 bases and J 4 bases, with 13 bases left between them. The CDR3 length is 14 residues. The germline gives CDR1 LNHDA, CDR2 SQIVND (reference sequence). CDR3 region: CASSRRQGPDTQYF. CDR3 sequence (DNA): TGTGCCAGTAGTCGCCGGCAGGGTCCAGATACGCAGTATTTT.

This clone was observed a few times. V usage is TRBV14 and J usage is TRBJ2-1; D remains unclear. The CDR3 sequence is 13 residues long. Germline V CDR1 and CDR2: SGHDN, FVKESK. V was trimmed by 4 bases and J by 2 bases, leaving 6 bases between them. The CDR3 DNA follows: TGTGCCAGCAGCCCTCTTACCTACAATGAGCAGTTCTTC. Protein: CASSPLTYNEQFF.

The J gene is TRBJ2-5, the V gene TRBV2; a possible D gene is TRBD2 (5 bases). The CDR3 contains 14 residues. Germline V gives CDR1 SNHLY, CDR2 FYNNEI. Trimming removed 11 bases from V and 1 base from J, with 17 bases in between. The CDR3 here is CAPAGRGSQETQYF. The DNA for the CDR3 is TGTGCCCCGGCTGGCCGGGGTTCCCAAGAGACCCAGTACTTC.

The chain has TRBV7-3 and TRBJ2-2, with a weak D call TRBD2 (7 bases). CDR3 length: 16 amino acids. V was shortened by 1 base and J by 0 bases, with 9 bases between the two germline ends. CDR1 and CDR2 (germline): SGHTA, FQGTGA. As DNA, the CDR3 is TGTGCCAGCAGCTTAATAGGGGGGGCGAACACCGGGGAGCTGTTTTTT. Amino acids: CASSLIGGANTGELFF.

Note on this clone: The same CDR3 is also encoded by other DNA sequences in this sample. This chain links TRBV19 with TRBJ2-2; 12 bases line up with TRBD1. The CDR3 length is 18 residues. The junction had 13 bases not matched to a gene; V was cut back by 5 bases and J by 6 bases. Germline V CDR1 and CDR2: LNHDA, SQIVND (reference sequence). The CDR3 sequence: CASSPSPGQGALAGELFF. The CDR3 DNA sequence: TGTGCCAGTAGTCCCTCACCGGGACAGGGGGCCTTAGCCGGGGAGCTGTTTTTT.

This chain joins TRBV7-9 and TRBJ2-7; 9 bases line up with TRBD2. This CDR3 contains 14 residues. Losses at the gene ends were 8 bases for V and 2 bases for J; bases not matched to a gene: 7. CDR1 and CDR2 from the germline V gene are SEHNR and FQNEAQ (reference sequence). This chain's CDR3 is CASSGTSRPYEQYF. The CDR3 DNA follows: TGTGCCAGCTCGGGGACTAGCCGTCCCTACGAGCAGTACTTC.

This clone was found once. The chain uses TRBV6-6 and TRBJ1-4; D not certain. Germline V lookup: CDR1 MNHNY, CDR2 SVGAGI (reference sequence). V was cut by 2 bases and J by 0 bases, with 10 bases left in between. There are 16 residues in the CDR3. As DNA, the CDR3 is TGTGCCAGCAGTTACGGGCGGGTTGCAACTAATGAAAAACTGTTTTTT. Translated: CASSYGRVATNEKLFF.